This is a list of T cell receptor beta chains from one sample in a study of T-cell memory formation after mild COVID-19. TCRdb passed the 5' RACE reads through MiXCR, listing each CDR3 protein once. This table has fewer than 150,000 distinct CDR3 sequences, around a fifth appearing once. The source material was PBMCs or a T cell subset sorted from them (not recorded which). The origin of the receptors is a young man who had mild COVID-19 (a few samples of this study predate the infection). Cell type and time point are not known. Each CDR3 is given with its conserved first and last residue. D genes are given only for firm matches. Rows may omit the clone size; those that give it use once, few, many or a size class.

>few|TRBD2|TRBV28|TRBJ2-3
CASSYPPSGGLSTDTQYF
>-|-|TRBV12-3/TRBV12-4|TRBJ2-4
CASSRGGQGRAKNIQYF
>many|-|TRBV7-9|TRBJ1-1
CASSLVAGLNTEAFF
>-|-|TRBV27|TRBJ1-1
CASTNLGQVEAFF
>-|-|TRBV6-6|TRBJ1-1
CASSLSARLNTEAFF
>few|TRBD1|TRBV15|TRBJ2-2
CATSRGWDRGQIGELFF
>-|-|TRBV9|TRBJ1-1
CASNLGDTRTEAFF
>-|TRBD2|TRBV4-3|TRBJ2-5
CASSQESLAGEQETQYF
>-|-|TRBV7-2|TRBJ2-3
CASSSGLSDTQYF
>-|TRBD1|TRBV7-2|TRBJ2-7
CASSHGTGSYEQYF
>-|-|TRBV7-3|TRBJ2-3
CASSSDTPDTQYF